Shown below are 22 T cell receptor beta chains from a single sample sequenced in a study of early T cells in non-severe SARS-CoV-2 infection. TCRdb independently ran MiXCR on the 5' RACE reads; one entry per CDR3 protein. This table has some 98,000 distinct CDR3 sequences, 9.5% to 11% appearing once. The sequenced material came from whole blood. The receptor source for this set is an adult who was a healthcare worker with PCR-confirmed SARS-CoV-2 infection or an uninfected control (not recorded which).

This clonotype has a count of ten or more. The genes are TRBV6-5 and TRBJ2-7, with D perhaps given as TRBD1 or TRBD2 (6 bases each). Trimming shortened V by 7 bases and J by 1 base, and 17 bases separated the two germline ends. Germline assignment: CDR1 MNHEY and CDR2 SVGAGI. The CDR3 is 15 amino acids. The CDR3 region has the DNA TGTGCCAGCACCTGGGGGGCGCTGGGGTCCTACGAGCAGTACTTC. Translated, it gives CASTWGALGSYEQYF.

In the case of this clonotype: A clone one base away is much larger, so this may be a read error. The chain has TRBV7-9 and TRBJ2-2; TRBD1 aligns across 9 bases. The CDR3 length is 15 residues. The germline V gene encodes CDR1 SEHNR and CDR2 FQNEAQ (reference sequence). CDR3 in amino acids: CASSFAGQGAGELSF. In nucleotides, the CDR3 is TGTGCCAGCAGCTTTGCGGGACAGGGTGCCGGGGAGCTGTCTTTT.

This clonotype was counted many times. The V gene is TRBV11-2, the J gene TRBJ2-5, with D unresolved. V was trimmed by 5 bases and J by 0 bases, leaving 13 bases between them. The germline V gene has CDR1 SGHAT and CDR2 FQNNGV. CDR3 length: 15 amino acids. The CDR3 coding sequence is TGTGCCAGCAGCCACCGAGACTGGTACCAAGAGACCCAGTACTTC. Its protein product is CASSHRDWYQETQYF.

In its sample, this clonotype was seen many times. J is TRBJ1-1 and V is TRBV2; D might be TRBD1 (5 bases). CDR1 is SNHLY and CDR2 is FYNNEI in the germline V gene. The CDR3 length is 14 residues. V lost 6 bases and J lost 2, with 13 bases in between. The CDR3, as DNA: TGTGCCAGCAGAGGGACCGTACTTAACACTGAAGCTTTCTTT. Translation gives CASRGTVLNTEAFF.

This clonotype was found a few times. The V and J genes are TRBV20-1 and TRBJ2-2; D unclear. The CDR3 runs to 18 residues. V was trimmed by 3 bases and J by 0 bases, leaving 20 bases between them. CDR1 DFQATT and CDR2 SNEGSKA come from the germline V gene (reference sequence). DNA for the CDR3: TGCAGTGCTAGTCGTTCGCAGGACCTACTTACGAACACCGGGGAGCTGTTTTTT. It yields the protein CSASRSQDLLTNTGELFF.

At least ten counts were recorded for this clonotype. The J gene is TRBJ1-3, the V gene TRBV2; TRBD1 matches at 7 bases. CDR3 length: 15 amino acids. Germline values: CDR1 SNHLY, CDR2 FYNNEI. The V and J ends lost 4 bases and 4 bases, in that order; junction bases with no gene match: 7. The CDR3 DNA reads TGTGCCAGCAGTGCGGGACAGAGGAGGGGAAACACCATATATTTT. Protein sequence: CASSAGQRRGNTIYF. Using reference TRBV2 and TRBJ1-3 for the parts outside the CDR3, the full variable domain is EPEVTQTPSHQVTQMGQEVILRCVPISNHLYFYWYRQILGQKVEFLVSFYNNEISEKSEIFDDQFSVERPDGSNFTLKIRSTKLEDSAMYFCASSAGQRRGNTIYFGEGSWLTVV.

This clonotype was counted at least ten times. This chain uses TRBV29-1 with TRBJ2-5, with D perhaps TRBD1 (5 bases). With 4 bases removed from V and 0 bases from J, the gap between germline ends came to 12 bases. Germline CDR1 SQVTM, CDR2 ANQGSEA. This CDR3 has 14 amino acids. CDR3: CSVAWGMYQETQYF. DNA for the CDR3: TGCAGCGTTGCCTGGGGCATGTACCAAGAGACCCAGTACTTC.

This clonotype was recorded many times. The chain is built from TRBV7-9 and TRBJ1-2; a weak D match, TRBD1 (6 bases). Germline V gene sequence: CDR1 SEHNR, CDR2 FQNEAQ (reference sequence). The V end lost 5 bases, the J end lost 6 bases, and 19 bases lay between the germline ends. CDR3 size: 15 residues. The DNA of the CDR3 is TGTGCCAGCAGCCTATTTGGGGGGCGTAGGGATGGCTACACCTTC. It specifies CASSLFGGRRDGYTF.

Remarks on this clonotype: A single base separates this from a much larger clone, so it may be a read error. The gene calls are TRBV20-1 and TRBJ1-6; D possibly corresponds to TRBD1 (5 bases). Trimming removed 6 bases at V and 8 bases at J, with 14 bases between. From germline, CDR1 is DFQATT and CDR2 SNEGSKA (reference sequence). This CDR3 is 13 amino acids long. The DNA for the CDR3 is TGCAGTGCGCGGCGACAGCTCGATTCACCCCTCCACTTT. Its translation: CSARRQLDSPLHF.

The chain links TRBV19 to TRBJ2-1; D is ambiguous. The CDR3 is made up of 15 amino acids. Germline V lookup: CDR1 LNHDA, CDR2 SQIVND (reference sequence). Trimming stripped 7 bases from V and 5 bases from J, with 18 bases between. CDR3 sequence reads: CASTLSTRKHNEQFF. The CDR3 DNA is TGTGCCAGTACCTTAAGCACGCGGAAGCACAATGAGCAGTTCTTC.

This clonotype was counted only a few times. The CDR3, as DNA: TGTGCCAGCAGTTTCCCCCTCAAGGGCTCTTTTTCTGGGGCCAACGTCCTGACTTTC. Protein sequence: CASSFPLKGSFSGANVLTF. The chain employs TRBV28 and TRBJ2-6, with D hard to call. CDR1 and CDR2 (germline): MDHEN, SYDVKM. With 3 bases removed from V and 1 base from J, the gap between germline ends came to 19 bases. The CDR3 is made up of 19 amino acids.

This clonotype was counted a few times. The J gene is TRBJ2-7, the V gene TRBV2; 12 bases agree with TRBD1. J was trimmed by 4 bases and V by 6 bases; bases with no gene match: 10. From germline, CDR1 is SNHLY and CDR2 FYNNEI. The length of the CDR3 is 16 residues. The CDR3 protein is CASSAAGTGGAYEQYF. Written as DNA, the CDR3 is TGTGCCAGCAGCGCGGCCGGGACAGGGGGCGCGTACGAGCAGTACTTC.

CDR3: CASSTRQDPKYNEQFF. The CDR3 bases are TGTGCCAGCAGTACCCGACAGGACCCGAAATACAATGAGCAGTTCTTC. This rearrangement joins TRBV27 to TRBJ2-1; weak D call: TRBD1 (6 bases). This CDR3 comprises 16 residues. Trimming took 5 bases from V and 4 from J, leaving 18 bases between them. Germline loops: CDR1 MNHEY, CDR2 SMNVEV (reference sequence).

This clonotype was observed at least ten times. The chain has TRBV4-1 and TRBJ2-7; possible D gene TRBD1, 6 bases. There are 16 residues in the CDR3. V dropped 0 bases and J dropped 1 base, with 13 bases sitting between them. CDR1 and CDR2 from the germline V gene are MGHRA and YSYEKL. The CDR3 loop reads CASSQDRWTESYEQYF. In DNA, the CDR3 is TGCGCCAGCAGCCAAGATCGGTGGACAGAGTCCTACGAGCAGTACTTC.

The chain has TRBV27 and TRBJ1-6, with D possibly being TRBD1 (6 bases). The CDR3 length is 16 residues. Germline assignment: CDR1 MNHEY and CDR2 SMNVEV (reference sequence). V was cut by 0 bases and J by 5 bases, with 11 bases left in between. CDR3 sequence reads: CASSLSAGADNSPLHF. CDR3 bases: TGTGCCAGCAGTTTATCGGCAGGGGCGGATAATTCACCCCTCCACTTT.

This chain joins TRBV12-3 or TRBV12-4 and TRBJ1-1; a possible D gene is TRBD1 (6 bases). The CDR3 sequence is 14 residues long. Trimming shortened V by 6 bases and J by 5 bases, and 16 bases separated the two germline ends. The chain's CDR3 is CASRHTTGKTEAFF. The CDR3 region has the DNA TGTGCCAGCAGACATACTACAGGGAAAACTGAAGCTTTCTTT.

This clonotype was detected a few times. This rearrangement joins TRBV18 to TRBJ1-1; 9 nucleotides align to TRBD1. CDR3 length: 15 amino acids. With V trimmed by 4 bases and J by 0 bases, 3 bases remained unmatched. Germline loops: CDR1 KGHSH, CDR2 LQKENI. In DNA form, the CDR3 reads TGTGCCAGCTCACAAGGACAGGGGATGAACACTGAAGCTTTCTTT. Its protein product is CASSQGQGMNTEAFF. Variable domain in full (rest from reference TRBV18 and TRBJ1-1): NAGVMQNPRHLVRRRGQEARLRCSPMKGHSHVYWYRQLPEEGLKFMVYLQKENIIDESGMPKERFSAEFPKEGPSILRIQQVVRGDSAAYFCASSQGQGMNTEAFFGQGTRLTVV.

V and J are TRBV19 and TRBJ2-1; D unresolved. The ends were cut back, 1 base at V and 0 bases at J, with 10 bases in the middle. This CDR3 is built from 16 residues. The germline gives CDR1 LNHDA, CDR2 SQIVND (reference sequence). CDR3 nucleotide sequence: TGTGCCAGTAGTATAGTCCCCAGTAGCTCCTACAATGAGCAGTTCTTC. Protein product: CASSIVPSSSYNEQFF.

J is TRBJ2-5 and V is TRBV7-2; no clear D. The V and J ends lost 1 base and 6 bases respectively, with 9 bases between them. Germline CDR1 reads SGHTA; CDR2 reads FQGNSA. The CDR3 extends over 13 amino acids. As DNA, the CDR3 is TGTGCCAGCAGCTTAGAGGCAGAAAAGACCCAGTACTTC. This translates into CASSLEAEKTQYF.

V usage is TRBV5-1 and J usage is TRBJ2-7, with a possible D match to TRBD2 (6 bases). This CDR3 contains 16 residues. Trimming stripped 4 bases from V and 3 bases from J, with 20 bases between. The germline V gene has CDR1 SGHRS and CDR2 YFSETQ. CDR3 in amino acids: CASSLIGGRTNYEQYF. The CDR3 DNA reads as TGCGCCAGCAGCCTCATTGGAGGCAGGACTAACTACGAGCAGTACTTC.

This sequence joins TRBV2 and TRBJ2-5, with D tentatively TRBD1 (6 bases). Germline-derived CDR1 and CDR2 are SNHLY and FYNNEI. The V end lost 5 bases, the J end lost 0 bases, and 10 bases lay between the germline ends. The CDR3 has 14 amino acids. DNA for the CDR3: TGTGCCAGCAGTAGGGGGACGTACCAAGAGACCCAGTACTTC. Translated: CASSRGTYQETQYF.

This clonotype was counted ten times or more. V and J are TRBV4-2 and TRBJ1-1; D is ambiguous. CDR1 LGHNA and CDR2 YNFKEQ come from the germline V gene. V was cut by 1 base and J by 5 bases, with 11 bases left in between. There are 14 residues in the CDR3. CDR3 nucleotides: TGTGCCAGCAGCCAAGCTAGCTTGCAGACTGAAGCTTTCTTT. Protein sequence: CASSQASLQTEAFF.